Listed below are T cell receptor beta chains from one sample, sequenced in a study of T cell responses to AZD1222 COVID-19 vaccine. Libraries were prepared by immunoSEQ multiplex PCR; TCRdb keeps only in-frame clonotypes and omits some of them. The profile covers 120,000 or so clones, with about nine tenths appearing a single time and 1.1% taken by the ten largest. The sample in question was peripheral blood, obtained on day 0 of AZD1222 vaccination. All receptors derive from an adult in good health. CDR3s include the opening cysteine and the closing phenylalanine or tryptophan. A D gene is named only where the DNA matches it firmly. The size field is filled for only some rows; it gives once, few, many or a size class.

CDR3 DNA | CDR3 protein | V gene | clone size | D gene | J gene
TGTGCCAGCAGCTTAGGGACGGTGGTATCCAATCAGCCCCAGCATTTT | CASSLGTVVSNQPQHF | TRBV5-6 | - | - | TRBJ1-5
TGTGCCAGCAGCTTGTCTGCCGGGGCGCAAGGCTACACCTTC | CASSLSAGAQGYTF | TRBV5-4 | - | - | TRBJ1-2
TGTGCCAGCATACCTATATCCGGCGGGAGATTCAATGAGCAGTTCTTC | CASIPISGGRFNEQFF | TRBV28 | - | TRBD2 | TRBJ2-1
TGTGCCTGGAGTGGGGGACTAGCGGGAGTTAACAATGAGCAGTTCTTC | CAWSGGLAGVNNEQFF | TRBV30 | - | TRBD2 | TRBJ2-1
TGTGCCAGAAGCTTGAGAGCCCCGCCCCTGGGAACAGATACGCAGTATTTT | CARSLRAPPLGTDTQYF | TRBV5-3 | - | - | TRBJ2-3
TGTGCCAGCAGTCAGCGGAGTGAAAAACTGTTTTTT | CASSQRSEKLFF | TRBV28 | - | - | TRBJ1-4
TGTGCCATCAGTGGATCGACTAGCGGGGTGTCCTACAATGAGCAGTTCTTC | CAISGSTSGVSYNEQFF | TRBV10-3 | - | TRBD2 | TRBJ2-1
TGTGCCAGCAGTCCACAGTCCGAAAAACTGTTTTTT | CASSPQSEKLFF | TRBV12-3/TRBV12-4 | - | - | TRBJ1-4
TGTGCCAGCAGTGAATCGATCGGGACGGACTCCTACAATGAGCAGTTCTTC | CASSESIGTDSYNEQFF | TRBV25-1 | - | - | TRBJ2-1
TGTGCCAGCTCACAAAATGGGATATTTGAAGCTTTCTTT | CASSQNGIFEAFF | TRBV18 | - | - | TRBJ1-1
TGTGCCAGCAGTGAAGTCGGGCCTTACGGGATTCGCTACGAGCAGTACTTC | CASSEVGPYGIRYEQYF | TRBV6-1 | few | - | TRBJ2-7
TGCGCCAGCAGCTTGTCCAGGCACACAGATACGCAGTATTTT | CASSLSRHTDTQYF | TRBV5-1 | - | - | TRBJ2-3
TGTGCCAGCTATCGACAGGTTCAAGAGACCCAGTACTTC | CASYRQVQETQYF | TRBV18 | - | - | TRBJ2-5
TGTGCCAGCAGCTCCCGGCCTTACCCTTACACCGGGGAGCTGTTTTTT | CASSSRPYPYTGELFF | TRBV9 | - | - | TRBJ2-2
TGTGCCAGTAGTATAGTGTCCGAAGAGACCCAGTACTTC | CASSIVSEETQYF | TRBV19 | once | - | TRBJ2-5
TGTGCCACCAGTGATTGGGACAGCGCTAATGAAAAACTGTTTTTT | CATSDWDSANEKLFF | TRBV24-1 | - | TRBD1 | TRBJ1-4
TGTGCCAGCACCGGGACTGTTTACAATGAGCAGTTCTTC | CASTGTVYNEQFF | TRBV19 | - | - | TRBJ2-1
TGTGCCAGCAGCCAAGGTTTTTCGTACAGGGGTGTGGAAAAACTGTTTTTT | CASSQGFSYRGVEKLFF | TRBV3-1/TRBV3-2 | - | TRBD1 | TRBJ1-4
TGTGCCAGCAGTGACTCGAGTGGCAGGGACGATCAGCCCCAGCATTTT | CASSDSSGRDDQPQHF | TRBV6-4 | - | - | TRBJ1-5
TGTGCCTGGAGAGGAGGGCCCTACAATGAGCAGTTCTTC | CAWRGGPYNEQFF | TRBV30 | - | - | TRBJ2-1
TGTGCCAGCTCTCCAAACCCCTTGACACACATGGGCACTGAAGCTTTCTTT | CASSPNPLTHMGTEAFF | TRBV18 | - | - | TRBJ1-1
TGTGCCAGCAGCTTTGGGCAGGGGTACACTGAAGCTTTCTTT | CASSFGQGYTEAFF | TRBV11-2 | - | - | TRBJ1-1
TGCAGTGCTGAAGCGAATGAGCAGTTCTTC | CSAEANEQFF | TRBV20-1 | - | - | TRBJ2-1
TGTGCCGGGGGTACTGCAACTAATGAAAAACTGTTTTTT | CAGGTATNEKLFF | TRBV5-4 | - | - | TRBJ1-4
TGTGCCACCAGCAGACCGGGACGGTCCTACGAGCAGTACTTC | CATSRPGRSYEQYF | TRBV15 | - | - | TRBJ2-7
TGTGCCACCAGTGATTTGATGACAGCTCAGGAGCTGTTTTTT | CATSDLMTAQELFF | TRBV24-1 | - | - | TRBJ2-2
TGCAGCGTTAGTCAGTACACCACCGGGGAGCTGTTTTTT | CSVSQYTTGELFF | TRBV29-1 | - | - | TRBJ2-2
TGTGCCAGCAGCCATGCCGGTAGCCACCTCACCACCTACGAGCAGTACTTC | CASSHAGSHLTTYEQYF | TRBV7-8 | once | - | TRBJ2-7
TGTGCCAGCAGTTATGGCAGGGCTATTGGCTACACCTTC | CASSYGRAIGYTF | TRBV6-5 | - | - | TRBJ1-2
TGTGCCACCAGCTCCCGACAGCTTTCCTACGAGCAGTACTTC | CATSSRQLSYEQYF | TRBV15 | - | - | TRBJ2-7
TGCGCCAGCCGTCGGACAGGGGCCTTTGGGGCCAACGTCCTGACTTTC | CASRRTGAFGANVLTF | TRBV5-1 | - | TRBD1 | TRBJ2-6
TGTGCCAGCAGACACGCGGGACAGGTTTCCTACGAGCAGTACTTC | CASRHAGQVSYEQYF | TRBV6-6 | - | TRBD1 | TRBJ2-7
TGCGCCAGCAGCTCTCCATGGGGAAAAACTAATGAAAAACTGTTTTTT | CASSSPWGKTNEKLFF | TRBV5-1 | - | - | TRBJ1-4
TGCGCCAGCAGCCCTTTCGAGGGGGCGAACACTGAAGCTTTCTTT | CASSPFEGANTEAFF | TRBV5-1 | once | TRBD1 | TRBJ1-1
TGTGCCAGCCGGGAGGGCACAGATACGCAGTATTTT | CASREGTDTQYF | TRBV28 | - | TRBD2 | TRBJ2-3
TGTGCCAGCAGTGGCCAGGGAGTAACTGAAGCTTTCTTT | CASSGQGVTEAFF | TRBV12-3/TRBV12-4 | - | - | TRBJ1-1